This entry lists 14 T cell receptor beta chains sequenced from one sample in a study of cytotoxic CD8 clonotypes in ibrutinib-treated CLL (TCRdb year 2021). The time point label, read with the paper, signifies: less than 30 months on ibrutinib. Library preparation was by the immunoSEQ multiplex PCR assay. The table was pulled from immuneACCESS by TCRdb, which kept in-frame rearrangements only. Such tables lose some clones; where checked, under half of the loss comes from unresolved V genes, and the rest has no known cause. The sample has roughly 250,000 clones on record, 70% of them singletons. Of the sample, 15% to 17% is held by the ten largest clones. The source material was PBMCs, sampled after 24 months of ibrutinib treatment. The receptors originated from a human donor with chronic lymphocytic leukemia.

Written as DNA, the CDR3 is TGTGCCAGCAGGGACCTAGCGGGAGGATACGAGCAGTACTTC. Translation: CASRDLAGGYEQYF. The chain couples TRBV6-5 to TRBJ2-7; 11 positions match TRBD2. The junction had 5 bases not matched to a gene; V was cut back by 6 bases and J by 4 bases. From germline, CDR1 is MNHEY and CDR2 SVGAGI. The length of the CDR3 is 14 residues.

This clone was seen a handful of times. The CDR3 DNA reads TGTGCCAGCAGTGAAGGACAAAAGGAGGGCTACACCTTC. As protein: CASSEGQKEGYTF. This chain connects TRBV25-1 to TRBJ1-2, with D possibly TRBD1 on 5 matching bases. The CDR3 is made up of 13 amino acids. The V gene lost 2 bases and the J gene lost 8 bases, with 12 bases spanning the gap. Germline lookup yields CDR1 MGHDK and CDR2 SYGVNS.

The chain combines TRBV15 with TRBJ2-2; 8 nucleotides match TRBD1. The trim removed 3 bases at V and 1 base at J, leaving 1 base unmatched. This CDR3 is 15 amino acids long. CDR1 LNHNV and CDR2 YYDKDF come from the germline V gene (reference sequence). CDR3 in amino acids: CATSRGQVNTGELFF. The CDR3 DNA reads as TGTGCCACCAGCAGGGGACAGGTGAACACCGGGGAGCTGTTTTTT.

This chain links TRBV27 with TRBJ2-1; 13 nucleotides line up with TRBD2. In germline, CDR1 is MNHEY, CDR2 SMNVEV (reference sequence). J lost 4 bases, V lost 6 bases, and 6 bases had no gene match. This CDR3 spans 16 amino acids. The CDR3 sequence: CASRPGLAGPYNEQFF. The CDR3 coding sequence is TGTGCCAGCAGGCCGGGACTAGCGGGACCTTACAATGAGCAGTTCTTC.

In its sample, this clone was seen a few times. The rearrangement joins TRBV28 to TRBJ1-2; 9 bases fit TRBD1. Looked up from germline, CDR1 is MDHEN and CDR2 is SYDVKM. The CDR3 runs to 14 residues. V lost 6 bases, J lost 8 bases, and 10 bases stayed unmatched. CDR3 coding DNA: TGTGCCAGCAGGTCCGGGACAGGGTACGGGGGCTACACCTTC. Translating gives CASRSGTGYGGYTF.

The CDR3: CASSDSRRKQYF. For the CDR3, the DNA is TGTGCCAGCAGTGATTCTCGCAGGAAGCAGTACTTC. This chain uses TRBV25-1 with TRBJ2-7, with D uncertain. Trimming took 3 bases from V and 8 from J, leaving 11 bases between them. Germline V gives CDR1 MGHDK, CDR2 SYGVNS. The CDR3 contains 12 residues.

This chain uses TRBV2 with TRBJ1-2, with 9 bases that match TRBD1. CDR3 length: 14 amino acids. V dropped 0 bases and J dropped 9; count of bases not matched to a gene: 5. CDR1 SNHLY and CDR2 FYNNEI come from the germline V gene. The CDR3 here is CASSEAGGQGSYTF. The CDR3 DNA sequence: TGTGCCAGCAGTGAAGCTGGGGGACAGGGTAGCTACACCTTC.

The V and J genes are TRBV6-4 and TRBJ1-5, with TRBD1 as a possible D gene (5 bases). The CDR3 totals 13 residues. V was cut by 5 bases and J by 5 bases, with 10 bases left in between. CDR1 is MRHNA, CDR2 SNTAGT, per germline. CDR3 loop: CASSRGPDQPQHF. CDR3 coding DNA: TGTGCCAGCAGTAGGGGCCCGGATCAGCCCCAGCATTTT.

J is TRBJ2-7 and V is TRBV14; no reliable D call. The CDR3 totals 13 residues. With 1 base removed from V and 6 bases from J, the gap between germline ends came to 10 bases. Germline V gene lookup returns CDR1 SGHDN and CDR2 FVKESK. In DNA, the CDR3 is TGTGCCAGCAGCCAAGGTTTTGGCAGCGAGCAGTACTTC. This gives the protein CASSQGFGSEQYF.

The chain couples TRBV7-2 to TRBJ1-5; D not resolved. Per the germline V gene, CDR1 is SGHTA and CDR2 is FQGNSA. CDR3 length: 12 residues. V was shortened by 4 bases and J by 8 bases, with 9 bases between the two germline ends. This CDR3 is CASSSHIKPQHF. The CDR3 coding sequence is TGTGCCAGCAGCTCCCATATCAAGCCCCAGCATTTT. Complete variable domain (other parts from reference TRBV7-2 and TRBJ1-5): GAGVSQSPSNKVTEKGKDVELRCDPISGHTALYWYRQSLGQGLEFLIYFQGNSAPDKSGLPSDRFSAERTGGSVSTLTIQRTQQEDSAVYLCASSSHIKPQHFGDGTRLSIL.

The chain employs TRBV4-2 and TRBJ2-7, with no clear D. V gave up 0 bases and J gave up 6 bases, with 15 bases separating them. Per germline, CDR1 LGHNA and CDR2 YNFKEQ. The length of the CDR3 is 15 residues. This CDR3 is CASSQDRDSVREQYF. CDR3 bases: TGTGCCAGCAGCCAAGATCGAGACTCGGTACGCGAGCAGTACTTC.

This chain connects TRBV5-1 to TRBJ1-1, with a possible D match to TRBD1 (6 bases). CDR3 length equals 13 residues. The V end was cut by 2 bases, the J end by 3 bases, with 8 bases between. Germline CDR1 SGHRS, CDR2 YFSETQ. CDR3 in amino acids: CASSFRTDTEAFF. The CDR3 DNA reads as TGCGCCAGCAGCTTCCGGACAGACACTGAAGCTTTCTTT.

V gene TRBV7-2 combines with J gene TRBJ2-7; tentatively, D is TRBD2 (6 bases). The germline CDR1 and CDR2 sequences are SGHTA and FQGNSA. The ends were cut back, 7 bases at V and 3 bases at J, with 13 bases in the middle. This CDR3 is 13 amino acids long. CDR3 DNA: TGTGCCAGCAACCGGGACTTAAACTACGAGCAGTACTTC. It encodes CASNRDLNYEQYF.

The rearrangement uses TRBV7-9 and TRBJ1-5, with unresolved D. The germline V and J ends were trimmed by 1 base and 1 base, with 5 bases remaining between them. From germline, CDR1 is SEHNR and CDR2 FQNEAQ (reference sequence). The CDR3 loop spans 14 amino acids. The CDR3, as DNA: TGTGCCAGCAGCTTAGTGGACAGCAATCAGCCCCAGCATTTT. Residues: CASSLVDSNQPQHF.